Listed below are T cell receptor beta chains from one sample, sequenced in a study of quantifying T cell responses using KT2 cells. TCRdb processed the UMI-ligation and nested PCR reads anew with MiXCR; each CDR3 protein has one entry. The sample yields 50,000 to 70,000 distinct CDR3 sequences, 9% to 15% seen once. The specimen sequenced was PBMCs spiked with cells of the T cell clone KT2. These receptors came from a human donor. Both conserved end residues are part of each CDR3. Each record gives: CDR3 protein, CDR3 DNA, D gene, J gene, clone size, V gene. A D gene is named only where the DNA matches it firmly. A clone size is listed for some rows: how often the clone was seen (once, few, many), or a class if it is expanded.

CASSGGTHPGEAFF TGTGCCAGCAGCGGAGGGACCCACCCCGGGGAAGCTTTCTTT NA TRBJ1-1 many TRBV11-2
CASSLTGGFTEAFF TGTGCCAGCTCGCTTACAGGGGGTTTTACTGAAGCTTTCTTT TRBD1 TRBJ1-1 few TRBV18
CASSSEGGVHDEQYF TGTGCCAGCAGCTCAGAAGGGGGCGTCCATGACGAGCAGTACTTC TRBD1 TRBJ2-7 many TRBV7-9
CASSQPGQGYEQFF TGTGCCAGCAGCCAACCGGGACAGGGCTATGAGCAGTTCTTC TRBD1 TRBJ2-1 NA TRBV4-2
CSVEDRVAQETQYF TGCAGCGTTGAAGATCGGGTAGCACAAGAGACCCAGTACTTC NA TRBJ2-5 NA TRBV29-1
CASSPGTATNEKLFF TGTGCCAGCTCACCGGGAACTGCAACTAATGAAAAACTGTTTTTT NA TRBJ1-4 NA TRBV18
CASSIGGPTTNEKLFF TGTGCCAGCAGCATTGGGGGGCCAACAACTAATGAAAAACTGTTTTTT NA TRBJ1-4 once TRBV2
CASSSTITGQGNTEAFF TGTGCCAGCAGTTCCACAATAACGGGACAGGGGAACACTGAAGCTTTCTTT TRBD1 TRBJ1-1 NA TRBV7-2
CASSSRSEALNQPQHF TGTGCCAGCAGTTCCCGGTCTGAAGCACTTAATCAGCCCCAGCATTTT NA TRBJ1-5 NA TRBV25-1
CASIARGVTGEKLFF TGTGCCAGCATCGCCAGGGGGGTCACGGGGGAAAAACTGTTTTTT TRBD1 TRBJ1-4 few TRBV2
CASSTPGDSQPQHF TGTGCCAGCAGTACCCCAGGGGATAGTCAGCCCCAGCATTTT NA TRBJ1-5 NA TRBV6-5
CATRDPNYGYTF TGTGCCACCCGGGACCCTAACTATGGCTACACCTTC NA TRBJ1-2 few TRBV27
CASSLVPSGGAEETQYF TGTGCCAGCAGCTTAGTTCCTAGCGGGGGGGCCGAAGAGACCCAGTACTTC TRBD2 TRBJ2-5 NA TRBV7-8
CASSLLVSGSYEQYF TGTGCCAGCAGTTTATTGGTTAGCGGGAGCTACGAGCAGTACTTC TRBD2 TRBJ2-7 few TRBV28
CASSQEIGATNEKLFF TGCGCCAGCAGCCAAGAGATCGGGGCAACTAATGAAAAACTGTTTTTT NA TRBJ1-4 few TRBV4-3
CASSRRQQSYGYTF TGTGCCAGCAGCCGTCGACAGCAGAGCTATGGCTACACCTTC NA TRBJ1-2 NA TRBV14
CASSPPVGVGEQFF TGTGCCAGCTCACCACCCGTGGGGGTTGGTGAGCAGTTCTTC NA TRBJ2-1 NA TRBV18
CASSPRHREDTQYF TGTGCCAGCTCACCACGGCACCGAGAGGATACGCAGTATTTT NA TRBJ2-3 many TRBV18
CASSPLGTGDEQYF TGTGCCAGCTCACCATTGGGGACTGGGGACGAGCAGTACTTC NA TRBJ2-7 NA TRBV18
CASSTLRDRGRYEQYF TGTGCCAGCAGTACCCTCCGGGACAGGGGGCGGTACGAGCAGTACTTC TRBD1 TRBJ2-7 many TRBV6-5
CAWSLEGARLPYGYTF TGTGCCTGGAGTTTGGAGGGGGCGCGTTTGCCCTATGGCTACACCTTC TRBD1 TRBJ1-2 few TRBV30
CASSLSRQGKGYGYTF TGTGCCAGCAGTCTTTCTCGACAGGGAAAAGGCTATGGCTACACCTTC TRBD1 TRBJ1-2 NA TRBV6-5
CASSQDREFNEQYF TGTGCCAGCAGCCAGGACAGGGAATTCAACGAGCAGTACTTC TRBD1 TRBJ2-7 NA TRBV14